The 31 T cell receptor beta chains listed next were all sequenced from one sample in a study of blood T cell repertoires in COVID-19. The assay was immunoSEQ multiplex PCR, and TCRdb's table has in-frame clones only and misses some. The profile shows over 250,000 clones, 89% of them singletons. Sequenced material: PBMCs or T cells enriched from blood (not recorded which). Every receptor here comes from a woman aged 55-69 years who had recovered from COVID-19.

This clone was counted once. The chain combines TRBV5-1 with TRBJ1-5; D unclear. V lost 0 bases to trimming and J lost 12 bases, with 7 bases between them. The CDR3 sequence is 11 residues long. CDR1 and CDR2 (germline): SGHRS, YFSETQ. Here the CDR3 DNA reads TGCGCCAGCAGCTTGGCCCATAGCCAGCATTTT. Residues: CASSLAHSQHF.

The CDR3 protein is CASSPREPSGANVLTF. CDR3 in DNA: TGTGCCAGCAGCCCTCGGGAGCCCTCTGGGGCCAACGTCCTGACTTTC. The chain combines TRBV7-9 with TRBJ2-6; weak D call: TRBD2 (6 bases). Germline loops: CDR1 SEHNR, CDR2 FQNEAQ (reference sequence). The CDR3 consists of 16 residues. V lost 5 bases and J 0 bases, leaving 11 bases between the germline ends.

The gene calls are TRBV2 and TRBJ1-1; the D gene is possibly TRBD1 (6 bases). CDR3 length equals 13 residues. CDR1 and CDR2 from the germline V gene are SNHLY and FYNNEI. Trimming left V 5 bases short and J 11 bases short, with 18 bases between. CDR3 in amino acids: CASSSEQGSWAFF. In DNA, the CDR3 is TGTGCCAGCAGTTCGGAACAGGGTTCTTGGGCTTTCTTT. The full variable domain, in which reference TRBV2 and TRBJ1-1 provide the parts outside the CDR3, is EPEVTQTPSHQVTQMGQEVILRCVPISNHLYFYWYRQILGQKVEFLVSFYNNEISEKSEIFDDQFSVERPDGSNFTLKIRSTKLEDSAMYFCASSSEQGSWAFFGQGTRLTVV.

In the case of this clone: Other DNA sequences in this specimen translate into the identical CDR3. J is TRBJ1-5 and V is TRBV28, with TRBD1 matching 10 bases. Germline V gene sequence: CDR1 MDHEN, CDR2 SYDVKM. J gave up 4 bases and V 4 bases, and 4 bases lay outside the gene matches. The CDR3 is 15 residues long. CDR3 sequence (DNA): TGTGCCAGCAGTTCACCGGGACAGGGGAATCAGCCCCAGCATTTT. It specifies CASSSPGQGNQPQHF. Together with reference TRBV28 and TRBJ1-5, the CDR3 gives the full variable domain: DVKVTQSSRYLVKRTGEKVFLECVQDMDHENMFWYRQDPGLGLRLIYFSYDVKMKEKGDIPEGYSVSREKKERFSLILESASTNQTSMYLCASSSPGQGNQPQHFGDGTRLSIL.

The CDR3 bases are TGTGCCAGCAGTTCCCCAGGGGAGACCTACAATGAGCAGTTCTTC. Its translation: CASSSPGETYNEQFF. The V gene is TRBV28, the J gene TRBJ2-1; possible D gene TRBD1, 6 bases. The V gene lost 4 bases and the J gene lost 2 bases, with 12 bases spanning the gap. The germline CDR1 and CDR2 sequences are MDHEN and SYDVKM. CDR3 size: 15 residues.

This clone ranks as medium-sized. The J gene is TRBJ1-1, the V gene TRBV11-3; D uncertain. V lost 7 bases and J lost 6, with 15 bases in between. The CDR3 spans 13 residues. From germline, CDR1 is SGHNT and CDR2 YENEEA. This CDR3 is CASTIRKRAEAFF. The DNA of the CDR3 is TGTGCCAGCACCATCAGAAAGAGGGCTGAAGCTTTCTTT.

Concerning this clone itself: The same CDR3 is also encoded by other DNA sequences in this sample. This rearrangement joins TRBV7-9 to TRBJ1-1, with a possible D match to TRBD1 (6 bases). The germline V and J ends were trimmed by 5 bases and 4 bases, with 14 bases remaining between them. Germline loops: CDR1 SEHNR, CDR2 FQNEAQ (reference sequence). The CDR3 totals 14 residues. As DNA, the CDR3 is TGTGCCAGCAGCCTAGAGACAGGATTCACTGAAGCTTTCTTT. Protein product: CASSLETGFTEAFF.

This clone was recorded once. The chain recombines TRBV10-2 with TRBJ2-7, with D unresolved. This CDR3 comprises 13 residues. Looked up from germline, CDR1 is WSHSY and CDR2 is SAAADI. V was pared by 6 bases and J by 2 bases, with 11 bases between. CDR3 loop: CASREVTTYEQYF. CDR3 DNA sequence: TGCGCCAGCAGGGAAGTAACTACCTACGAGCAGTACTTC.

This rearrangement joins TRBV5-4 to TRBJ1-5, with D maybe TRBD1 (5 bases). With 0 bases removed from V and 6 bases from J, the gap between germline ends came to 10 bases. From germline, CDR1 is SGHNT and CDR2 YYREEE (reference sequence). The CDR3 loop spans 14 amino acids. CDR3 in amino acids: CASSLARAAQPQHF. CDR3 DNA sequence: TGTGCCAGCAGCTTGGCCAGGGCTGCTCAGCCCCAGCATTTT.

The rearrangement links TRBV28 to TRBJ1-2; TRBD1 matches at 11 bases. The CDR3 runs to 16 residues. Germline assignment: CDR1 MDHEN and CDR2 SYDVKM. V dropped 4 bases and J dropped 8; count of bases not matched to a gene: 12. The CDR3 nucleotides read TGTGCCAGCAGTTCCGTCCCGGGACAGGGGGTGTTGGGCTACACCTTC. Translation gives CASSSVPGQGVLGYTF.

The rearrangement joins TRBV3-1 (or the pseudogene TRBV3-2) to TRBJ1-4; maybe TRBD1 (5 bases). The V gene lost 4 bases and the J gene lost 4 bases, with 10 bases spanning the gap. This CDR3 has 14 amino acids. Per germline, CDR1 LGHDT and CDR2 YNNKEL (reference sequence). In DNA, the CDR3 is TGTGCCAGCAGCCTTCAGGGATTTAATGAAAAACTGTTTTTT. Protein: CASSLQGFNEKLFF.

The chain carries TRBV7-9 and TRBJ1-6, with D tentatively TRBD1 (6 bases). Germline V gene sequence: CDR1 SEHNR, CDR2 FQNEAQ (reference sequence). This CDR3 is built from 14 residues. Trimming left V 5 bases short and J 6 bases short, with 11 bases between. The CDR3 is CASSASDSNSPLHF. CDR3 nucleotide sequence: TGTGCCAGCAGCGCATCGGACAGTAATTCACCCCTCCACTTT.

The chain employs TRBV7-3 and TRBJ2-1; weak D call: TRBD2 (5 bases). The CDR3 consists of 18 residues. Germline CDR1 and CDR2: SGHTA and FQGTGA. The V end was cut by 6 bases, the J end by 0 bases, with 21 bases between. CDR3 amino acids: CASRTKVEAVSSYNEQFF. For the CDR3, the DNA is TGTGCCAGCAGAACCAAGGTGGAGGCAGTTAGCTCCTACAATGAGCAGTTCTTC. Based on the CDR3 plus reference TRBV7-3 and TRBJ2-1, the full variable domain is GAGVSQTPSNKVTEKGKYVELRCDPISGHTALYWYRQSLGQGPEFLIYFQGTGAADDSGLPNDRFFAVRPEGSVSTLKIQRTERGDSAVYLCASRTKVEAVSSYNEQFFGPGTRLTVL.

The chain carries TRBV7-8 and TRBJ2-1; weak D call: TRBD2 (7 bases). CDR1 and CDR2 (germline): SGHVS, FQNEAQ. Trimming stripped 2 bases from V and 4 bases from J, with 12 bases between. This CDR3 region has 15 residues. The CDR3 nucleotides are TGTGCCAGCAGCTTACAGGGAGGGGGTTACAATGAGCAGTTCTTC. Its protein product is CASSLQGGGYNEQFF.

The rearrangement uses TRBV4-1 and TRBJ2-3; possible D gene TRBD1, 6 bases. The germline gives CDR1 MGHRA, CDR2 YSYEKL. V gave up 10 bases and J gave up 5 bases, with 25 bases separating them. This CDR3 region has 16 residues. CDR3: CAISPGVGRVEDTQYF. In DNA, the CDR3 is TGCGCCATCTCCCCAGGGGTCGGCAGGGTTGAAGATACGCAGTATTTT.

This chain connects TRBV12-2 to TRBJ2-7; no check of the table's D call, TRBD1, against the DNA was made. TRBV12-2 is annotated as a pseudogene. CDR3 length equals 15 residues. The CDR3 region has the DNA TGTGCAAGTCGCGACCGGGACAAGAGCTCCTACGAGCAGTACTTC. Residues: CASRDRDKSSYEQYF.

V and J are TRBV5-1 and TRBJ2-1, with 9 nucleotides matching TRBD2. Germline V gene data show CDR1 as SGHRS and CDR2 as YFSETQ. The CDR3 length is 15 residues. With 4 bases clipped from V and 2 bases from J, the junction kept 4 bases outside the gene matches. This CDR3 reads CASSQTSGTYNEQFF. CDR3 DNA: TGCGCCAGCAGCCAGACTAGCGGCACCTACAATGAGCAGTTCTTC.

V usage is TRBV28 and J usage is TRBJ1-5; TRBD1 matches 7 bases. With V trimmed by 4 bases and J by 5 bases, 8 bases remained unmatched. The CDR3 runs to 15 residues. Germline-derived CDR1 and CDR2 are MDHEN and SYDVKM. CDR3 loop: CASSYADRPYQPQHF. The DNA for the CDR3 is TGTGCCAGCAGTTATGCGGACAGGCCGTATCAGCCCCAGCATTTT.

This rearrangement joins TRBV5-6 to TRBJ2-3; a possible D gene is TRBD2 (5 bases). Germline-derived CDR1 and CDR2 are SGHDT and YYEEEE. The CDR3 runs 16 residues. Trimming cost V 1 base and J 11 bases, with 23 bases left between them. CDR3 loop: CASSLSVEKVKGGQYF. The CDR3 region has the DNA TGTGCCAGCAGCTTGTCCGTTGAAAAAGTCAAAGGAGGGCAGTATTTT.

In DNA form, the CDR3 reads TGTGCCAGCACCCAGGGCGCAGGGGGTATGAGTGAGCAGTTCTTC. As protein: CASTQGAGGMSEQFF. V is TRBV3-1 (or the pseudogene TRBV3-2) and J is TRBJ2-1, with 7 nucleotides matching TRBD1. Germline CDR1 LGHDT, CDR2 YNNKEL (reference sequence). The CDR3 is 15 residues long. Trimming removed 7 bases from V and 9 bases from J; junction bases left unmatched: 15.

V usage is TRBV11-2 and J usage is TRBJ1-4; D is ambiguous. The germline CDR1 and CDR2 sequences are SGHAT and FQNNGV. The ends were cut back, 1 base at V and 7 bases at J, with 16 bases in the middle. This CDR3 comprises 16 residues. CDR3 amino acids: CASSLVPGRVSEKLFF. CDR3 DNA: TGTGCCAGCAGCTTAGTTCCGGGTCGGGTTAGTGAAAAACTGTTTTTT.

This chain joins TRBV7-9 and TRBJ1-3; D unclear. There are 15 residues in the CDR3. Germline CDR1 SEHNR, CDR2 FQNEAQ (reference sequence). Trimming took off 0 bases at V and 1 base at J, with 7 bases between the two ends. The CDR3 bases are TGTGCCAGCAGCTTAGCGTTTCAGTCTGGAAACACCATATATTTT. It encodes CASSLAFQSGNTIYF.

This rearrangement joins TRBV28 to TRBJ1-2; tentatively, D is TRBD1 (6 bases). The CDR3 has 15 amino acids. CDR1 is MDHEN and CDR2 is SYDVKM in the germline V gene. Trimming shortened V by 4 bases and J by 4 bases, and 16 bases separated the two germline ends. Written as DNA, the CDR3 is TGTGCCAGCAGTTCCTCGATGACAGGTTTCTATGGCTACACCTTC. It yields the protein CASSSSMTGFYGYTF.

This rearrangement joins TRBV7-8 to TRBJ2-7; D is perhaps TRBD1 (6 bases). CDR1 is SGHVS, CDR2 FQNEAQ, per germline. The CDR3 contains 14 residues. V lost 4 bases and J 3 bases, leaving 13 bases between the germline ends. CDR3 amino acids: CASSWTTGLYEQYF. The CDR3 DNA follows: TGTGCCAGCAGCTGGACAACAGGGCTCTACGAGCAGTACTTC.

The rearrangement links TRBV10-3 to TRBJ2-7; the D gene is possibly TRBD2 (5 bases). CDR1 ENHRY and CDR2 SYGVKD come from the germline V gene. This CDR3 has 12 residues. V was cut by 5 bases and J by 3 bases, with 8 bases left in between. CDR3 sequence (DNA): TGTGCCATCAGTCCTCGGGGCTACGAGCAGTACTTC. Translation: CAISPRGYEQYF.

The CDR3 loop is CASSHGLAGEREQYF. CDR3 sequence (DNA): TGTGCCAGCAGTCACGGACTAGCGGGAGAGCGCGAGCAGTACTTC. The rearrangement links TRBV2 to TRBJ2-7; 13 nucleotides match TRBD2. CDR1 is SNHLY and CDR2 is FYNNEI in the germline V gene. V lost 5 bases, J lost 6 bases, and 7 bases stayed unmatched. The CDR3 spans 15 residues.

The genes are TRBV2 and TRBJ2-7; D is perhaps TRBD1 (6 bases). Germline V gene lookup returns CDR1 SNHLY and CDR2 FYNNEI. The CDR3 sequence is 15 residues long. Trimming took off 5 bases at V and 2 bases at J, with 16 bases between the two ends. CDR3 in DNA: TGTGCCAGCAGTTACAGGGTACAGCGGCCCTACGAGCAGTACTTC. It yields the protein CASSYRVQRPYEQYF.

The chain recombines TRBV7-9 with TRBJ2-7, with D possibly matching TRBD1 (5 bases). Trimming left V 7 bases short and J 3 bases short, with 13 bases between. The germline V gene has CDR1 SEHNR and CDR2 FQNEAQ (reference sequence). This CDR3 is 13 amino acids long. The CDR3 region has the DNA TGTGCCAGCACTTTGGGGCCGAACTACGAGCAGTACTTC. Translation gives CASTLGPNYEQYF.

In its sample, this clone was seen once. This sequence joins TRBV28 and TRBJ1-2; D is unresolved. With 6 bases removed from V and 2 bases from J, the gap between germline ends came to 10 bases. Germline-derived CDR1 and CDR2 are MDHEN and SYDVKM. This CDR3 is built from 13 residues. The CDR3 nucleotides read TGTGCCAGCAGGGTTTCAGCGAACTATGGCTACACCTTC. It specifies CASRVSANYGYTF.

The chain is built from TRBV9 and TRBJ2-5; perhaps TRBD1 as D (6 bases). The germline CDR1 and CDR2 sequences are SGDLS and YYNGEE. This CDR3 has 14 residues. Trimming removed 4 bases at V and 4 bases at J, with 14 bases between. The CDR3 here is CASSPTVTGETQYF. The CDR3 region has the DNA TGTGCCAGCAGCCCCACGGTGACAGGAGAGACCCAGTACTTC.

The chain carries TRBV7-9 and TRBJ2-1; D might be TRBD2 (5 bases). This CDR3 contains 11 residues. Germline values: CDR1 SEHNR, CDR2 FQNEAQ (reference sequence). The V and J ends lost 4 bases and 8 bases respectively, with 6 bases between them. This CDR3 is CASSWEHEQFF. Here the CDR3 DNA reads TGTGCCAGCAGCTGGGAGCATGAGCAGTTCTTC.